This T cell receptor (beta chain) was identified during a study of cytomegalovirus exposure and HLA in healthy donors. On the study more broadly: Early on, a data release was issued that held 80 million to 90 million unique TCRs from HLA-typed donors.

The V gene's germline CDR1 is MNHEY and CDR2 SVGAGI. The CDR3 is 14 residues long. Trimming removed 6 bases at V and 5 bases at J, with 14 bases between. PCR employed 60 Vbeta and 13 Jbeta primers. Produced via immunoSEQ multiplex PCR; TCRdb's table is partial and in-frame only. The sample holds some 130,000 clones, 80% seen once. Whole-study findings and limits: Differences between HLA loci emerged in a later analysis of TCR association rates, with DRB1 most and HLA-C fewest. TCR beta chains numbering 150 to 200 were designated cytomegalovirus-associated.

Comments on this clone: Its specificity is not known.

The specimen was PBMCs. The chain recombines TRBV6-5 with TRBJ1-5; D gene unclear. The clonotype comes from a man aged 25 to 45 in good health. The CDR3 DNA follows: TGTGCCAGCAGCACGGGCGGAGGGTATCAGCCCCAGCATTTT. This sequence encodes CASSTGGGYQPQHF.